This TCR beta chain stems from a study of blood T cell repertoires in COVID-19. Study overall: From the United States, Italy and Spain came samples of acute and convalescent COVID-19.

The CDR3 is 16 amino acids. The V gene's germline CDR1 is SGHRS and CDR2 YFSETQ. V trimming: 3 bases; J trimming: 5 bases; junction bases outside the gene matches: 12. Original analysis: Amplification with reference gene primers provided the estimates of nucleated cell counts. Clones were sequenced by immunoSEQ multiplex PCR, and TCRdb holds only the in-frame ones, with some missing. Clonal size and the V and J genes are those of that table, whereas D and trimming came from the DNA. Of about 260,000 clones in the sample, 87% were seen once. The chain has TRBV5-1 and TRBJ2-5, with TRBD1 matching over 8 bases. The receptor was derived from a woman aged 40 to 50 who had recovered from COVID-19. Sequencing used peripheral blood. The CDR3 sequence is CASSSTGTGIRETQYF. CDR3 bases: TGCGCCAGCAGCTCTACCGGGACAGGTATCCGGGAGACCCAGTACTTC.